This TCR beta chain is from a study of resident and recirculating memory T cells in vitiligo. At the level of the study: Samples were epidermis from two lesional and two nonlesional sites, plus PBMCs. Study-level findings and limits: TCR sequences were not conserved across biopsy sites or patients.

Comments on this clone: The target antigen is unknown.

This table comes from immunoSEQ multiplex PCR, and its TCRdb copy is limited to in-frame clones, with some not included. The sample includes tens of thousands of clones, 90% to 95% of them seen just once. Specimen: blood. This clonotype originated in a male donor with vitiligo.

The CDR3 DNA follows: TGCAGCGCTCCCGAGGGCGGCTTCTCCTACAATGAGCAGTTCTTC. Amino acids: CSAPEGGFSYNEQFF. The chain uses TRBV29-1 and TRBJ2-1; perhaps TRBD2 as D (5 bases). This CDR3 comprises 15 residues. Trimming left V 7 bases short and J 0 bases short, with 16 bases between. Germline CDR1 reads SQVTM; CDR2 reads ANQGSEA.